This record concerns one T cell receptor beta chain sequence. Its antigen remains unknown. These data come from a study of CXCR3-negative and CXCR3-positive naive CD8 T cells. General observations from the study: TRBV-TRBJ usage was similar across naive CXCR3 subsets but distinct in memory cells.

This CDR3 contains 13 residues. Per the germline V gene, CDR1 is SGHTA and CDR2 is FQGTGA. Carrying UMI labels, the TRB cDNA libraries were prepared through 5' RACE. After re-calling the 5' RACE reads, TCRdb lists one entry per CDR3 protein, DNA absent. The repertoire shows about 120,000 distinct CDR3 sequences; the top ten hold 0.45% to 0.6%. Sequencing input: naive CXCR3- CD8+ T cells from blood. The subset: CD45RO-CCR7+CD27+CD95- naive CD8+ T cells lacking CXCR3 (TNR3-). The sequence was collected from a human donor in good health. Some clones in this sample may be carry-over from other donors' samples. The chain employs TRBV7-3 and TRBJ1-1. This CDR3 reads CASSSWENTEAFF.